Each of the 11 T cell receptor beta chains below was sequenced from the same sample in a study of blood T cell repertoires in COVID-19. Sequencing used immunoSEQ multiplex PCR; TCRdb keeps in-frame clones, though not all of them. The table includes about 400,000 clones, 88% detected once. The specimen sequenced was PBMCs or T cells enriched from blood (not recorded which). Source of these receptors: a woman between 35 and 50 years old with acute COVID-19.

The chain joins TRBV30 to TRBJ2-1; TRBD1 matches at 7 bases. The germline gives CDR1 GTSNPN, CDR2 SVGIG (reference sequence). V lost 1 base to trimming and J lost 6 bases; unmatched junction nucleotides: 12. CDR3 size: 16 residues. CDR3 protein: CAWSAKGAGGFNEQFF. CDR3 nucleotides: TGTGCCTGGAGTGCAAAGGGGGCTGGGGGTTTCAATGAGCAGTTCTTC.

J is TRBJ1-3 and V is TRBV18, with 7 bases matching TRBD1. The CDR3 totals 16 residues. Germline loops: CDR1 KGHSH, CDR2 LQKENI. V trimming: 1 base; J trimming: 2 bases; junction bases outside the gene matches: 5. CDR3 nucleotides: TGTGCCAGCTCACCACTGGACAGGACGCCTGGAAACACCATATATTTT. It is translated as CASSPLDRTPGNTIYF. The full variable domain, rest sourced from reference TRBV18 and TRBJ1-3, is NAGVMQNPRHLVRRRGQEARLRCSPMKGHSHVYWYRQLPEEGLKFMVYLQKENIIDESGMPKERFSAEFPKEGPSILRIQQVVRGDSAAYFCASSPLDRTPGNTIYFGEGSWLTVV.

V is TRBV11-2 and J is TRBJ2-2; D gene ambiguous. The CDR3 runs 16 residues. Germline V CDR1 and CDR2: SGHAT, FQNNGV. Trimming took 0 bases from V and 5 from J, leaving 13 bases between them. CDR3 sequence reads: CASSLDLSPRTGELFF. The CDR3 coding sequence is TGTGCCAGCAGCTTAGATCTGAGCCCCCGGACCGGGGAGCTGTTTTTT.

V usage is TRBV20-1 and J usage is TRBJ1-1, with a possible D match to TRBD1 (6 bases). Germline values: CDR1 DFQATT, CDR2 SNEGSKA (reference sequence). Deletions cut 3 bases from V and 1 base from J, with 12 bases between. This CDR3 is 14 amino acids long. The CDR3 loop reads CSASLGQWNTEAFF. The CDR3 DNA reads as TGCAGTGCTAGTTTGGGACAATGGAACACTGAAGCTTTCTTT.

The rearrangement uses TRBV30 and TRBJ1-5; D not certain. The CDR3 spans 16 residues. Germline V gene lookup returns CDR1 GTSNPN and CDR2 SVGIG (reference sequence). Trimming took off 0 bases at V and 4 bases at J, with 16 bases between the two ends. DNA for the CDR3: TGTGCCTGGAGTGTTAGGTTACGGGGTACTAATCAGCCCCAGCATTTT. The encoded protein is CAWSVRLRGTNQPQHF.

This sequence joins TRBV4-2 and TRBJ2-2; possibly TRBD2 for D (6 bases). Trimming shortened V by 1 base and J by 5 bases, and 23 bases separated the two germline ends. Germline CDR1 reads LGHNA; CDR2 reads YNFKEQ. There are 19 residues in the CDR3. The CDR3 is CASSQVLEGGPGRTGELFF. CDR3 sequence (DNA): TGTGCCAGCAGCCAAGTCTTGGAGGGTGGTCCAGGTCGGACCGGGGAGCTGTTTTTT.

The J gene is TRBJ2-7, the V gene TRBV7-9; 8 bases line up with TRBD2. The length of the CDR3 is 14 residues. The germline gives CDR1 SEHNR, CDR2 FQNEAQ (reference sequence). V lost 3 bases and J lost 3; bases outside the gene matches: 4. The chain's CDR3 is CASSFASGGYEQYF. The CDR3 DNA sequence: TGTGCCAGCAGCTTCGCCAGCGGGGGCTACGAGCAGTACTTC.

J is TRBJ1-4 and V is TRBV5-6, with 7 bases fitting TRBD1. J gave up 7 bases and V 0 bases, and 6 bases lay outside the gene matches. CDR3 length: 15 amino acids. Germline V lookup: CDR1 SGHDT, CDR2 YYEEEE. CDR3 DNA: TGTGCCAGCAGCTTGGCCGGGGACAGACCTGAAAAACTGTTTTTT. This gives the protein CASSLAGDRPEKLFF.

The chain joins TRBV9 to TRBJ1-3; a possible D gene is TRBD1 (5 bases). Germline CDR1 SGDLS, CDR2 YYNGEE. The CDR3 length is 15 residues. Trimming took 4 bases from V and 0 from J, leaving 11 bases between them. For the CDR3, the DNA is TGTGCCAGCAGCACGACAGACAGCTCTGGAAACACCATATATTTT. It is translated as CASSTTDSSGNTIYF. Together with reference TRBV9 and TRBJ1-3, the CDR3 gives the full variable domain: DSGVTQTPKHLITATGQRVTLRCSPRSGDLSVYWYQQSLDQGLQFLIQYYNGEERAKGNILERFSAQQFPDLHSELNLSSLELGDSALYFCASSTTDSSGNTIYFGEGSWLTVV.

The table lists this clone with a count of one. The CDR3 region is CASSSIAGGKADEQFF. The CDR3, as DNA: TGTGCCAGCAGCTCCATAGCGGGGGGAAAGGCGGATGAGCAGTTCTTC. V and J are TRBV7-9 and TRBJ2-1, with TRBD2 matching 10 bases. Germline values: CDR1 SEHNR, CDR2 FQNEAQ (reference sequence). This CDR3 contains 16 residues. The junction had 11 bases not matched to a gene; V was cut back by 4 bases and J by 8 bases.

DNA for the CDR3: TGCGCCAGCAGCATAACCCCGACAGGGGTGACAGATACGCAGTATTTT. Its protein is CASSITPTGVTDTQYF. The chain combines TRBV5-1 with TRBJ2-3; the match to TRBD1 covers 8 bases. After removal of 4 bases from V and 3 bases from J, the junction contained 10 bases not matched to a gene. Germline CDR1 and CDR2: SGHRS and YFSETQ. The length of the CDR3 is 16 residues.